What follows are 22 T cell receptor beta chains derived from one specimen sequenced in a study of cytomegalovirus exposure and HLA in healthy donors. The PCR ran on 60 Vbeta and 13 Jbeta primers. The repertoire was sequenced with immunoSEQ multiplex PCR; TCRdb's copy has only in-frame clones and lacks some. This sample has around 100,000 clones, with approximately 70% found just once. Material: PBMCs. The receptors stem from a woman in her twenties or thirties in good health and CMV-seronegative.

The J gene is TRBJ1-3, the V gene TRBV29-1; perhaps TRBD1 as D (5 bases). V shed 4 bases and J shed 4 bases, with 8 bases lying between them. The V gene's germline CDR1 is SQVTM and CDR2 ANQGSEA. The CDR3 contains 12 residues. CDR3 coding DNA: TGCAGCGTTGGGACAATCGGAAACACCATATATTTT. Amino acid sequence: CSVGTIGNTIYF.

A single count supports this clone. V is TRBV6-5 and J is TRBJ2-1, with TRBD1 matching 9 bases. The ends lost 6 bases at V and 4 bases at J; junction bases unmatched: 7. Germline V gives CDR1 MNHEY, CDR2 SVGAGI. The CDR3 extends over 15 amino acids. The CDR3 DNA follows: TGTGCCAGCAGGATGACAGGGGGAGGGTACAATGAGCAGTTCTTC. This gives the protein CASRMTGGGYNEQFF.

The gene calls are TRBV11-3 and TRBJ1-6; possibly TRBD1 for D (6 bases). The CDR3 covers 15 residues. Germline lookup yields CDR1 SGHNT and CDR2 YENEEA. V was trimmed by 5 bases and J by 4 bases, leaving 12 bases between them. The CDR3 DNA reads as TGTGCCAGCAGCCCCTCGACAGGATATAATTCACCCCTCCACTTT. It yields the protein CASSPSTGYNSPLHF.

The CDR3 loop is CASSYSAQGETQYF. DNA of the CDR3: TGTGCCAGCAGTTACTCAGCGCAAGGAGAGACCCAGTACTTC. V and J are TRBV6-5 and TRBJ2-5; no definite D call. This CDR3 has 14 amino acids. V was cut by 0 bases and J by 4 bases, with 9 bases left in between. CDR1 is MNHEY, CDR2 SVGAGI, per germline.

This clone turned up a few times. The rearrangement joins TRBV5-3 to TRBJ2-3; 7 bases agree with TRBD2. TRBV5-3 is flagged as an ORF with uncertain function. CDR3 length equals 15 residues. J gave up 2 bases and V 1 base, and 4 bases lay outside the gene matches. The CDR3 is CARSLRAGDTDTQYF. Written as DNA, the CDR3 is TGTGCCAGAAGCTTGCGGGCGGGGGACACAGATACGCAGTATTTT.

This sequence joins TRBV5-1 and TRBJ1-1; D is perhaps TRBD1 (5 bases). The CDR3 is 16 residues long. Looked up from germline, CDR1 is SGHRS and CDR2 is YFSETQ. Trimming removed 0 bases at V and 2 bases at J, with 14 bases between. The CDR3 protein is CASSLEAAGGNTEAFF. The DNA for the CDR3 is TGCGCCAGCAGCTTGGAGGCTGCGGGGGGAAACACTGAAGCTTTCTTT.

The rearrangement uses TRBV5-6 and TRBJ1-1; no reliable D call. V was clipped by 1 base and J by 7 bases, with 8 bases between them. Germline CDR1 reads SGHDT; CDR2 reads YYEEEE. The CDR3 contains 12 residues. CDR3 protein: CASSLNNGEAFF. The CDR3 DNA follows: TGTGCCAGCAGCTTGAATAACGGTGAAGCTTTCTTT.

The rearrangement links TRBV2 to TRBJ2-7; 10 bases map to TRBD2. Trimming at V came to 8 bases and at J to 6 bases, leaving 13 bases not matched to a gene. The germline gives CDR1 SNHLY, CDR2 FYNNEI. The CDR3 loop spans 15 amino acids. This CDR3 reads CASRRGSGRAFEQYF. Written as DNA, the CDR3 is TGTGCCAGCCGAAGAGGAAGCGGGAGGGCCTTCGAGCAGTACTTC.

V usage is TRBV5-4 and J usage is TRBJ2-3; 7 positions agree with TRBD2. The CDR3 runs to 13 residues. Germline lookup yields CDR1 SGHNT and CDR2 YYREEE (reference sequence). Trimming removed 4 bases from V and 2 bases from J; junction bases left unmatched: 1. CDR3 in amino acids: CASSRGDTDTQYF. The CDR3 DNA follows: TGTGCCAGCAGCCGGGGGGACACAGATACGCAGTATTTT. Full variable domain (missing parts from reference TRBV5-4 and TRBJ2-3): ETGVTQSPTHLIKTRGQQVTLRCSSQSGHNTVSWYQQALGQGPQFIFQYYREEENGRGNFPPRFSGLQFPNYSSELNVNALELDDSALYLCASSRGDTDTQYFGPGTRLTVL.

The chain joins TRBV30 to TRBJ2-3; D possibly corresponds to TRBD1 (6 bases). Germline V CDR1 and CDR2: GTSNPN, SVGIG (reference sequence). V lost 4 bases and J lost 4, with 24 bases in between. The CDR3 has 17 amino acids. CDR3 DNA: TGTGCCTGGACCTCCCCCCCGGGACACGGACAGCCAGATACGCAGTATTTT. Protein product: CAWTSPPGHGQPDTQYF.

V is TRBV5-4 and J is TRBJ2-1; TRBD2 matches at 8 bases. The CDR3 totals 15 residues. In germline, CDR1 is SGHNT, CDR2 YYREEE (reference sequence). Trimming cost V 0 bases and J 7 bases; bases outside gene matches: 6. This CDR3 is CASSLDGRAGNEQFF. The DNA for the CDR3 is TGTGCCAGCAGCTTGGACGGGAGGGCCGGTAATGAGCAGTTCTTC.

This clone was recorded only once. The rearrangement joins TRBV27 to TRBJ2-5; the D is unclear. The CDR3 extends over 15 amino acids. CDR1 MNHEY and CDR2 SMNVEV come from the germline V gene (reference sequence). V lost 1 base and J lost 0, with 9 bases in between. The CDR3 sequence: CASSLFGSHQETQYF. The DNA of the CDR3 is TGTGCCAGCAGTTTATTTGGCTCCCACCAAGAGACCCAGTACTTC.

The rearrangement uses TRBV5-6 and TRBJ1-4; 11 nucleotides line up with TRBD1. Germline loops: CDR1 SGHDT, CDR2 YYEEEE. The CDR3 has 15 amino acids. V shed 4 bases and J 5 bases; nucleotides not matched to a gene: 4. CDR3 sequence (DNA): TGTGCCAGCAGCGCCTGGACAGGGGGCAATGAAAAACTGTTTTTT. As protein: CASSAWTGGNEKLFF.

The chain links TRBV7-2 to TRBJ2-5; TRBD2 matches at 8 bases. Trimming took 1 base from V and 4 from J; bases not matched to a gene: 5. Germline lookup yields CDR1 SGHTA and CDR2 FQGNSA. The CDR3 has 15 amino acids. In DNA form, the CDR3 reads TGTGCCAGCAGCTTAGACGGGGGGGCGAGAGAGACCCAGTACTTC. It yields the protein CASSLDGGARETQYF.

The chain employs TRBV25-1 and TRBJ1-4; the match to TRBD1 covers 7 bases. V was pared by 3 bases and J by 3 bases, with 4 bases of the junction left unmatched. Germline V gene data show CDR1 as MGHDK and CDR2 as SYGVNS. This CDR3 region has 15 residues. CDR3 in DNA: TGTGCCAGCAGTGACCCCGGGACAGCTAATGAAAAACTGTTTTTT. Encoded protein: CASSDPGTANEKLFF. The variable domain in full, completed from reference TRBV25-1 and TRBJ1-4, reads EADIYQTPRYLVIGTGKKITLECSQTMGHDKMYWYQQDPGMELHLIHYSYGVNSTEKGDLSSESTVSRIRTEHFPLTLESARPSHTSQYLCASSDPGTANEKLFFGSGTQLSVL.

CDR3 sequence: CAINQGAEAFF. For the CDR3, the DNA is TGTGCCATTAATCAGGGTGCTGAAGCTTTCTTT. The chain employs TRBV19 and TRBJ1-1, with TRBD1 as a possible D gene (5 bases). Germline CDR1 LNHDA, CDR2 SQIVND (reference sequence). The CDR3 runs to 11 residues. V shed 10 bases and J shed 6 bases, with 12 bases lying between them.

The chain couples TRBV2 to TRBJ1-2, with D possibly being TRBD1 (6 bases). V was cut by 7 bases and J by 7 bases, with 7 bases left in between. The germline V gene has CDR1 SNHLY and CDR2 FYNNEI. This CDR3 region has 10 residues. CDR3 sequence reads: CASTGAGYTF. In DNA form, the CDR3 reads TGTGCCAGCACAGGGGCTGGCTACACCTTC.

The chain links TRBV11-3 to TRBJ1-1; 7 bases agree with TRBD1. J was trimmed by 4 bases and V by 1 base; bases with no gene match: 3. CDR3 length equals 14 residues. CDR1 is SGHNT and CDR2 is YENEEA in the germline V gene. The CDR3 region has the DNA TGTGCCAGCAGCTTAGGACAGGGATTCACTGAAGCTTTCTTT. It codes for CASSLGQGFTEAFF.

V and J are TRBV2 and TRBJ2-3, with D hard to call. Germline V gene lookup returns CDR1 SNHLY and CDR2 FYNNEI. V was cut by 3 bases and J by 6 bases, with 4 bases left in between. The CDR3 extends over 11 amino acids. The CDR3 protein is CASSERDTQYF. Written as DNA, the CDR3 is TGTGCCAGCAGTGAGAGGGATACGCAGTATTTT.

This rearrangement joins TRBV5-5 to TRBJ2-5; 7 bases are a match to TRBD1. Germline trimming cut 4 bases from V and 9 bases from J; bases unmatched to any gene: 9. CDR3 length: 13 amino acids. Germline V gene sequence: CDR1 SGHKS, CDR2 YYEKEE (reference sequence). The CDR3 loop reads CASSPGQAPAQYF. The CDR3, as DNA: TGTGCCAGCAGCCCCGGACAGGCCCCGGCCCAGTACTTC.

The chain has TRBV27 and TRBJ1-2, with D hard to call. Trimming pared 8 bases from V and 4 bases from J, leaving 14 bases between. This CDR3 is built from 13 residues. CDR1 and CDR2 (germline): MNHEY, SMNVEV (reference sequence). CDR3 sequence reads: CASSVDLGYGYTF. CDR3 DNA sequence: TGTGCCAGCTCCGTCGACCTAGGCTATGGCTACACCTTC.

This clone was found once. V usage is TRBV5-4 and J usage is TRBJ2-1; D possibly corresponds to TRBD2 (6 bases). Per the germline V gene, CDR1 is SGHNT and CDR2 is YYREEE (reference sequence). The V end lost 0 bases, the J end lost 4 bases, and 14 bases lay between the germline ends. The CDR3 extends over 16 amino acids. DNA for the CDR3: TGTGCCAGCAGCTTGGATGAAGGACTAATATACAATGAGCAGTTCTTC. This codes for CASSLDEGLIYNEQFF.